The entry below gives a single T cell receptor (beta chain) sequence along with its context. As yet, its antigen is unknown. The repertoire was sequenced with immunoSEQ multiplex PCR; TCRdb's copy has only in-frame clones and lacks some. The table shows more than 300,000 clones, with 70% to 90% occurring only once. The source of the sample is a study of Ad26.COV2.S vaccination and SARS-CoV-2 variants. For the study at large: Doses of Ad26.COV2.S were injected into muscle once or twice, 56 days apart.

The CDR3 contains 17 residues. V lost 5 bases and J 8 bases, leaving 27 bases between the germline ends. Germline CDR1 reads SGHVS; CDR2 reads FQNEAQ. Notes on the study in general: Comparable non-spike TCR breadth was observed in vaccine and placebo recipients.

The treatment is: 15 to 20 received Ad26.COV2.S at low or high dose, single or two shots; several received placebo; per-sample allocation not given. Sampling occurred on day 63 after the first vaccine or placebo injection. This specimen was peripheral blood, taken in a trial of Ad26.COV2.S vaccine versus placebo. The rearrangement joins TRBV7-8 to TRBJ1-1; D might be TRBD1 (5 bases). The clonotype was recovered from a person aged 18-65 years who received the Ad26.COV2.S COVID-19 vaccine or a placebo. The CDR3 DNA reads as TGTGCCAGCAGCCAGGCGCCGGGGCCTAGAGGATTGGACGAAGCTTTCTTT. Translation gives CASSQAPGPRGLDEAFF.